One sample yielded the 21 T cell receptor beta chains listed below, sequenced in a study of CD8 T cells in ankylosing spondylitis. Study-wide results and limits: Several highly homologous variants made up a TCR beta motif, and this motif appeared characteristic of ankylosing spondylitis blood.

Antigens of these TCRs are unknown. TCRdb redid the calling of the 5' RACE reads with MiXCR, one entry per CDR3 protein. The sample holds about 540,000 distinct CDR3 sequences, roughly an eighth seen once. Sequenced input: blood, either unsorted or a sorted T cell fraction (not recorded which). Source of these receptors: a male donor with ankylosing spondylitis.

This clonotype was observed a few times. The rearrangement links TRBV20-1 to TRBJ2-1; 7 bases line up with TRBD2. The CDR3 totals 16 residues. Per the germline V gene, CDR1 is DFQATT and CDR2 is SNEGSKA (reference sequence). With V trimmed by 0 bases and J by 5 bases, 10 bases remained unmatched. The CDR3 reads CSARDLRGRGHNEQFF. The CDR3 DNA reads TGCAGTGCTAGAGATCTTCGTGGGAGGGGCCACAATGAGCAGTTCTTC.

A few counts support this clonotype. The chain has TRBV18 and TRBJ1-5; TRBD1 is a possible D gene (5 bases). With 1 base removed from V and 6 bases from J, the gap between germline ends came to 16 bases. Germline assignment: CDR1 KGHSH and CDR2 LQKENI. This CDR3 is built from 16 residues. In nucleotides, the CDR3 is TGTGCCAGCTCACCACGATCGGGGGAAAAGCTTCAGCCCCAGCATTTT. This gives the protein CASSPRSGEKLQPQHF.

V and J are TRBV20-1 and TRBJ1-2; TRBD1 matches at 8 bases. V was clipped by 5 bases and J by 2 bases; unmatched bases: 1. CDR3 length equals 12 residues. Germline CDR1 reads DFQATT; CDR2 reads SNEGSKA (reference sequence). The CDR3: CSASGGNYGYTF. CDR3 nucleotide sequence: TGCAGTGCTTCAGGGGGCAACTATGGCTACACCTTC.

This clonotype was seen at least ten times. This rearrangement joins TRBV7-2 to TRBJ2-2; tentative D call: TRBD1 (6 bases). Trimming shortened V by 1 base and J by 1 base, and 7 bases separated the two germline ends. Per the germline V gene, CDR1 is SGHTA and CDR2 is FQGNSA. The CDR3 consists of 15 residues. This chain's CDR3 is CASSLDRENTGELFF. The CDR3 region has the DNA TGTGCCAGCAGCTTAGACAGGGAGAACACCGGGGAGCTGTTTTTT.

Only a few counts were recorded for this clonotype. The rearrangement uses TRBV6-5 and TRBJ2-3; perhaps TRBD2 as D (5 bases). V lost 5 bases and J lost 3, with 12 bases in between. CDR1 is MNHEY, CDR2 SVGAGI, per germline. There are 14 residues in the CDR3. In DNA, the CDR3 is TGTGCCAGCAGTCACCTAGCAGCTACAGATACGCAGTATTTT. Its translation is CASSHLAATDTQYF.

V usage is TRBV6-1 and J usage is TRBJ2-4, with 8 bases matching TRBD1. The V segment lost 2 bases and the J segment 9 bases; nucleotides outside the gene matches: 9. This CDR3 spans 15 amino acids. Germline CDR1 reads MNHNS; CDR2 reads SASEGT. DNA of the CDR3: TGTGCCAGCAGTGAATTTCAGGGGGCAACAACCATTCAGTACTTC. Its protein is CASSEFQGATTIQYF.

This clonotype occurred many times. The chain has TRBV7-9 and TRBJ2-7; weak D call: TRBD2 (6 bases). The CDR3 runs to 13 residues. Trimming pared 3 bases from V and 6 bases from J, leaving 12 bases between. The germline CDR1 and CDR2 sequences are SEHNR and FQNEAQ (reference sequence). CDR3 protein: CASSFGQGGEQYF. The DNA of the CDR3 is TGTGCCAGCAGCTTTGGGCAGGGAGGCGAGCAGTACTTC.

This clonotype was counted a few times. The CDR3 loop is CASSLYASGTYEQYF. The CDR3 nucleotides read TGTGCCAGCAGCTTGTATGCTAGCGGAACCTACGAGCAGTACTTC. J is TRBJ2-7 and V is TRBV5-6; 7 bases fit TRBD2. CDR1 is SGHDT, CDR2 YYEEEE, per germline. The CDR3 is made up of 15 amino acids. The junction had 6 bases not matched to a gene; V was cut back by 1 base and J by 2 bases.

V usage is TRBV7-8 and J usage is TRBJ1-3; D remains ambiguous. Per the germline V gene, CDR1 is SGHVS and CDR2 is FQNEAQ. The CDR3 spans 15 residues. The V gene lost 2 bases and the J gene lost 0 bases, with 8 bases spanning the gap. CDR3 region: CASSLPGYSGNTIYF. The DNA of the CDR3 is TGTGCCAGCAGCTTACCCGGTTACTCTGGAAACACCATATATTTT.

This clonotype was seen ten or more times. The chain uses TRBV7-8 and TRBJ2-2, with TRBD1 matching 9 bases. The CDR3 contains 15 residues. The V gene end was trimmed by 8 bases and the J gene end by 4 bases; junction bases not matched to a gene: 8. CDR1 and CDR2 from the germline V gene are SGHVS and FQNEAQ. The CDR3, as DNA: TGTGCCAGCTCACCCCGGGACAGGGTCACCGGGGAGCTGTTTTTT. Translating it yields CASSPRDRVTGELFF.

This clonotype showed up just a few times. The rearrangement links TRBV27 to TRBJ2-5; D is possibly TRBD1 (5 bases). The CDR3 has 13 amino acids. The V gene's germline CDR1 is MNHEY and CDR2 SMNVEV (reference sequence). Trimming removed 5 bases at V and 0 bases at J, with 7 bases between. The CDR3 DNA follows: TGTGCCAGCAGTGACAGCTACCAAGAGACCCAGTACTTC. This translates into CASSDSYQETQYF.

The chain recombines TRBV28 with TRBJ1-4; D is ambiguous. V was shortened by 5 bases and J by 10 bases, with 11 bases between the two germline ends. CDR1 MDHEN and CDR2 SYDVKM come from the germline V gene. The CDR3 totals 12 residues. CDR3: CASSPPGVKLFF. Written as DNA, the CDR3 is TGTGCCAGCAGTCCCCCGGGTGTAAAACTGTTTTTT.

The V and J genes are TRBV5-1 and TRBJ2-1, with TRBD2 matching over 9 bases. In germline, CDR1 is SGHRS, CDR2 YFSETQ. V lost 0 bases and J lost 5; bases outside the gene matches: 3. The CDR3 covers 15 residues. The CDR3 bases are TGCGCCAGCAGCTTGGCGCTAGCGGGGAACAATGAGCAGTTCTTC. It encodes CASSLALAGNNEQFF.

The chain is built from TRBV7-2 and TRBJ1-1, with D tentatively TRBD1 (5 bases). The CDR3 length is 13 residues. Germline CDR1 and CDR2: SGHTA and FQGNSA. The V end lost 8 bases, the J end lost 6 bases, and 16 bases lay between the germline ends. CDR3 nucleotide sequence: TGTGCCAGCTCCAGGGACGCGGTCGCTGAAGCTTTCTTT. Translated, it gives CASSRDAVAEAFF.

This chain connects TRBV20-1 to TRBJ2-7; weak D call: TRBD2 (5 bases). The germline V gene has CDR1 DFQATT and CDR2 SNEGSKA (reference sequence). The CDR3 totals 10 residues. V lost 3 bases to trimming and J lost 6 bases, with 6 bases between them. This chain's CDR3 is CSARGSEQYF. CDR3 nucleotide sequence: TGCAGTGCTAGGGGGAGCGAGCAGTACTTC.

A few counts support this clonotype. The genes are TRBV5-1 and TRBJ2-7, with D perhaps TRBD1 (6 bases). The CDR3 extends over 15 amino acids. Germline CDR1 is SGHRS and CDR2 is YFSETQ. V lost 4 bases to trimming and J lost 4 bases, with 18 bases between them. CDR3 amino acids: CASSPDGTSFYEQYV. The CDR3 region has the DNA TGCGCCAGCAGCCCAGACGGGACATCTTTTTACGAGCAGTACGTC.

This clonotype showed up many times. The V gene is TRBV5-1, the J gene TRBJ2-2; D call uncertain. The V end was cut by 2 bases, the J end by 4 bases, with 9 bases between. Germline assignment: CDR1 SGHRS and CDR2 YFSETQ. The CDR3 is made up of 14 amino acids. CDR3 nucleotide sequence: TGCGCCAGCAGCTTAGTTGGTGGCACCGGGGAGCTGTTTTTT. Protein: CASSLVGGTGELFF.

This sequence joins TRBV21-1 and TRBJ2-5; no DNA check was done on the table's D call, TRBD1. TRBV21-1 constitutes a pseudogene. There are 18 residues in the CDR3. CDR3 sequence reads: CASSKEGAVRGYQETQYF. The CDR3 DNA reads as TGTGCCAGCAGCAAAGAGGGGGCAGTCCGCGGGTACCAAGAGACCCAGTACTTC.

The V call is TRBV12-3 or TRBV12-4, the J call TRBJ2-7; 11 bases map to TRBD2. This CDR3 is 14 amino acids long. The J segment lost 5 bases and the V segment lost 6 bases, leaving 6 bases of the junction unmatched. DNA for the CDR3: TGTGCCAGCAGACTGACTAGCGGGACCGACGAGCAGTACTTC. This encodes CASRLTSGTDEQYF.

This clonotype appeared many times. The J gene is TRBJ2-1, the V gene TRBV5-1; TRBD1 or TRBD2 may be the D gene (5 bases each). Germline V lookup: CDR1 SGHRS, CDR2 YFSETQ. The germline V and J ends were trimmed by 2 bases and 6 bases, with 12 bases remaining between them. The CDR3 consists of 14 residues. The CDR3 sequence is CASSFEGPSNEQFF. The CDR3 region has the DNA TGCGCCAGCAGCTTCGAGGGGCCTTCCAATGAGCAGTTCTTC.

In its sample, this clonotype was seen a few times. The chain has TRBV5-1 and TRBJ2-1; D possibly corresponds to TRBD2 (5 bases). This CDR3 comprises 16 residues. Germline assignment: CDR1 SGHRS and CDR2 YFSETQ. V gave up 7 bases and J gave up 4 bases, with 21 bases separating them. CDR3 sequence (DNA): TGCGCCAGCGGAGTGGGGAGCGAACGAATTTACAATGAGCAGTTCTTC. Protein: CASGVGSERIYNEQFF.